Below, 30 T cell receptor beta chains from the same sample are listed, as sequenced in a study of T cells after yellow fever vaccination. Each CDR3 protein gets one entry after TCRdb re-called the 5' RACE reads with MiXCR. The table records about 350,000 distinct CDR3 sequences, 9.5% to 13% of them present only once. The source material was PBMCs, sampled on the day of the first yellow fever vaccination. Receptor source: a man between 18 and 35 years old who received the YFV17D yellow fever vaccine.

Only a few counts were recorded for this clonotype. The J gene is TRBJ2-1, the V gene TRBV7-9, with no clear D. Germline values: CDR1 SEHNR, CDR2 FQNEAQ (reference sequence). V was pared by 5 bases and J by 3 bases, with 14 bases between. CDR3 length: 15 residues. CDR3 coding DNA: TGTGCCAGCAGCCCGGAAACAGACATCTACAATGAGCAGTTCTTC. This encodes CASSPETDIYNEQFF.

The V call is TRBV4-3, the J call TRBJ1-2; D is possibly TRBD1 (5 bases). CDR1 is LGHNA, CDR2 YSLEER, per germline. V was shortened by 3 bases and J by 7 bases, with 9 bases between the two germline ends. The CDR3 consists of 12 residues. The CDR3 coding sequence is TGCGCCAGCAGCCAGGGACTCCTTGGCTACACCTTC. Translating gives CASSQGLLGYTF.

The sample holds a few counts of this clonotype. The chain combines TRBV20-1 with TRBJ2-3; D is unresolved. The CDR3 consists of 15 residues. Between the trimmed V and J ends, which lost 1 base and 0 bases, there was a span of 11 bases. The germline V gene has CDR1 DFQATT and CDR2 SNEGSKA (reference sequence). DNA for the CDR3: TGCAGTGCTAGAGTTCGGGTCTCTAGCACAGATACGCAGTATTTT. This gives the protein CSARVRVSSTDTQYF.

This clonotype was counted once. The V and J genes are TRBV4-3 and TRBJ2-1; TRBD2 matches 10 bases. This CDR3 is 16 amino acids long. Germline values: CDR1 LGHNA, CDR2 YSLEER. The trim removed 4 bases at V and 4 bases at J, leaving 7 bases unmatched. The CDR3 DNA reads as TGCGCCAGCAGCCGATTAGCGGGGGGCTATTACAATGAGCAGTTCTTC. This encodes CASSRLAGGYYNEQFF.

This rearrangement joins TRBV4-3 to TRBJ2-5; D might be TRBD2 (7 bases). The germline V and J ends were trimmed by 6 bases and 3 bases, with 17 bases remaining between them. Germline V lookup: CDR1 LGHNA, CDR2 YSLEER. The CDR3 contains 15 residues. The CDR3 bases are TGCGCCAGCAGTCACGGGGGGCTGACGAAAGAGACCCAGTACTTC. Amino acids: CASSHGGLTKETQYF.

The V call is TRBV2, the J call TRBJ2-7; D may be TRBD2 (5 bases). The CDR3 contains 15 residues. The ends were cut back, 2 bases at V and 6 bases at J, with 17 bases in the middle. Per the germline V gene, CDR1 is SNHLY and CDR2 is FYNNEI. CDR3 protein: CASSEPGLEVGEQYF. The CDR3 DNA sequence: TGTGCCAGCAGTGAACCAGGACTCGAGGTGGGCGAGCAGTACTTC.

This chain links TRBV4-1 with TRBJ1-2; a possible D gene is TRBD1 (5 bases). Germline V CDR1 and CDR2: MGHRA, YSYEKL. V lost 1 base and J 4 bases, leaving 19 bases between the germline ends. This CDR3 is built from 17 residues. The CDR3 loop is CASSQVIAEGRIYGYTF. DNA of the CDR3: TGCGCCAGCAGCCAAGTGATCGCGGAGGGGAGGATCTATGGCTACACCTTC.

The sample holds many counts of this clonotype. The rearrangement joins TRBV20-1 to TRBJ1-1; the D is unclear. Per germline, CDR1 DFQATT and CDR2 SNEGSKA (reference sequence). V was trimmed by 3 bases and J by 0 bases, leaving 8 bases between them. The length of the CDR3 is 13 residues. As DNA, the CDR3 is TGCAGTGCTAGTCGAGATTTGAACACTGAAGCTTTCTTT. Its protein is CSASRDLNTEAFF.

This clonotype has more than one count but fewer than ten. This chain connects TRBV10-1 to TRBJ2-1; perhaps TRBD2 as D (7 bases). The CDR3 is made up of 15 amino acids. Germline assignment: CDR1 WNHNN and CDR2 SYGVQD (reference sequence). V was shortened by 2 bases and J by 7 bases, with 15 bases between the two germline ends. The CDR3 DNA follows: TGCGCCAGCAGTGAGCCAACAGGGAGGGGGAATGAGCAGTTCTTC. This gives the protein CASSEPTGRGNEQFF.

This sequence joins TRBV6-5 and TRBJ2-1; TRBD2 matches 12 bases. The length of the CDR3 is 16 residues. The V segment lost 2 bases and the J segment 13 bases; nucleotides outside the gene matches: 12. CDR1 MNHEY and CDR2 SVGAGI come from the germline V gene. This CDR3 is CASSYIRTSGALVQFF. The CDR3 nucleotides are TGTGCCAGCAGTTACATCCGGACTAGCGGGGCGCTTGTTCAGTTCTTC.

As to this clonotype: The germline gene is not matched at one end of the junction; a read error may be the cause. This sequence joins TRBV2 and TRBJ2-5; 7 nucleotides align to TRBD2. Germline values: CDR1 SNHLY, CDR2 FYNNEI. The CDR3 loop spans 15 amino acids. This CDR3 is CAGEWERGQREAQYF. CDR3 DNA sequence: TGTGCCGGAGAATGGGAGCGGGGCCAACGAGAGGCCCAGTACTTC.

V is TRBV6-1 and J is TRBJ2-7; 12 bases align to TRBD2. Germline lookup yields CDR1 MNHNS and CDR2 SASEGT. Unmatched junction bases numbered 9, after V lost 6 bases and J lost 6 bases. The CDR3 loop spans 15 amino acids. The CDR3 DNA sequence: TGTGCCAGCAGGCTTGGACTAGCGGGGTTAGGCGAGCAGTACGTC. The encoded protein is CASRLGLAGLGEQYV.

The chain links TRBV12-3 or TRBV12-4 to TRBJ1-1; 7 positions agree with TRBD1. This CDR3 is built from 15 residues. V dropped 3 bases and J dropped 7; count of bases not matched to a gene: 11. The CDR3, as DNA: TGTGCCAGCAGTTTCAGGACAGGAAACAAAAATGAAGCTTTCTTT. Protein: CASSFRTGNKNEAFF.

This clonotype showed up just a few times. This sequence joins TRBV7-2 and TRBJ1-2; D is uncertain. Germline V gives CDR1 SGHTA, CDR2 FQGNSA. The CDR3 contains 13 residues. V lost 4 bases to trimming and J lost 3 bases, with 9 bases between them. CDR3 in amino acids: CASSYSGDYGYTF. The CDR3 DNA follows: TGTGCCAGCAGCTACTCCGGGGACTATGGCTACACCTTC.

This clonotype was picked up many times. J is TRBJ1-2 and V is TRBV3-1, with D unclear. From germline, CDR1 is LGHDT and CDR2 YNNKEL (reference sequence). This CDR3 region has 15 residues. The germline V and J ends were trimmed by 1 base and 7 bases, with 16 bases remaining between them. CDR3: CASSQGPDGGSGYTF. CDR3 nucleotides: TGTGCCAGCAGCCAAGGCCCTGACGGAGGGTCTGGCTACACCTTC.

J is TRBJ2-3 and V is TRBV12-3 or TRBV12-4; TRBD2 agrees at 7 bases. The CDR3 extends over 14 amino acids. With 3 bases clipped from V and 2 bases from J, the junction kept 2 bases outside the gene matches. The CDR3 region is CASSFREDTDTQYF. DNA of the CDR3: TGTGCCAGCAGTTTCCGGGAGGACACAGATACGCAGTATTTT.

This clonotype was recorded a few times. The V and J genes are TRBV3-1 and TRBJ2-5; D might be TRBD2 (6 bases). V dropped 4 bases and J dropped 2 bases, with 14 bases sitting between them. Looked up from germline, CDR1 is LGHDT and CDR2 is YNNKEL (reference sequence). CDR3 length: 15 residues. For the CDR3, the DNA is TGTGCCAGCAGCCCCGGGGTTAGCGGACAAGAGACCCAGTACTTC. Translated, it gives CASSPGVSGQETQYF.

This clonotype was observed a handful of times. The V call is TRBV6-6, the J call TRBJ2-5; 8 bases agree with TRBD1. Looked up from germline, CDR1 is MNHNY and CDR2 is SVGAGI (reference sequence). CDR3 length: 12 amino acids. V was pared by 5 bases and J by 5 bases, with 1 base of the junction left unmatched. CDR3: CASSQGAETQYF. The CDR3 DNA follows: TGTGCCAGCAGTCAGGGGGCTGAGACCCAGTACTTC.

This chain joins TRBV4-1 and TRBJ2-6; D call uncertain. The V gene's germline CDR1 is MGHRA and CDR2 YSYEKL. CDR3 length: 15 residues. Trimming cost V 1 base and J 0 bases, with 4 bases left between them. CDR3 in DNA: TGCGCCAGCAGCCAAGGTAGCTCTGGGGCCAACGTCCTGACTTTC. It codes for CASSQGSSGANVLTF.

This chain connects TRBV27 to TRBJ2-5; no definite D call. The CDR3 consists of 15 residues. Trimming left V 5 bases short and J 4 bases short, with 17 bases between. CDR1 is MNHEY, CDR2 SMNVEV, per germline (reference sequence). CDR3 bases: TGTGCCAGCAGTCCCCAGACCCTTTTTCTAGAGACCCAGTACTTC. It yields the protein CASSPQTLFLETQYF.

This clonotype appeared a few times. J is TRBJ2-7 and V is TRBV7-8; D gene unclear. The CDR3 has 17 residues. The germline V and J ends were trimmed by 1 base and 2 bases, with 18 bases remaining between them. Per the germline V gene, CDR1 is SGHVS and CDR2 is FQNEAQ. CDR3 sequence (DNA): TGTGCCAGCAGCTTAGTGTTAACTACCCCGACCGCCTACGAGCAGTACTTC. This translates into CASSLVLTTPTAYEQYF.

This clonotype came up a few times. The rearrangement links TRBV4-2 to TRBJ2-3; 10 bases align to TRBD2. The CDR3 has 16 residues. Trimming cost V 2 bases and J 2 bases; bases outside gene matches: 4. The germline gives CDR1 LGHNA, CDR2 YNFKEQ. For the CDR3, the DNA is TGTGCCAGCAGCCAACTTCTAGCGGGGGTCACAGATACGCAGTATTTT. Translating it yields CASSQLLAGVTDTQYF.

This clonotype was counted a few times. CDR3 in amino acids: CASSWRRGGISYNEQFF. The CDR3 coding sequence is TGTGCCAGCAGCTGGCGCAGGGGCGGAATCTCCTACAATGAGCAGTTCTTC. V gene TRBV7-2 combines with J gene TRBJ2-1; tentatively, D is TRBD1 (6 bases). Germline values: CDR1 SGHTA, CDR2 FQGNSA. CDR3 size: 17 residues. With 4 bases removed from V and 0 bases from J, the gap between germline ends came to 16 bases. Together with reference TRBV7-2 and TRBJ2-1, the CDR3 gives the full variable domain: GAGVSQSPSNKVTEKGKDVELRCDPISGHTALYWYRQSLGQGLEFLIYFQGNSAPDKSGLPSDRFSAERTGGSVSTLTIQRTQQEDSAVYLCASSWRRGGISYNEQFFGPGTRLTVL.

This clonotype occurred a few times. The rearrangement joins TRBV12-3 or TRBV12-4 to TRBJ1-3; the D gene is possibly TRBD1 (6 bases). With 6 bases removed from V and 3 bases from J, the gap between germline ends came to 18 bases. The CDR3 has 16 residues. CDR3 protein: CASSPNQGHVGNTIYF. CDR3 nucleotide sequence: TGTGCCAGCAGCCCGAACCAGGGGCATGTTGGAAACACCATATATTTT.

In its sample, this clonotype was seen many times. V gene TRBV12-3 or TRBV12-4 combines with J gene TRBJ1-1; D unclear. The CDR3 runs to 12 residues. Trimming removed 3 bases from V and 4 bases from J, with 6 bases in between. The CDR3 protein is CASSFRVTEAFF. In DNA form, the CDR3 reads TGTGCCAGCAGTTTCAGAGTCACTGAAGCTTTCTTT.

The rearrangement links TRBV15 to TRBJ2-7, with D possibly TRBD1 on 5 matching bases. Trimming took off 0 bases at V and 1 base at J, with 10 bases between the two ends. The CDR3 totals 15 residues. Germline CDR1 reads LNHNV; CDR2 reads YYDKDF (reference sequence). This chain's CDR3 is CATSRDRVGSYEQYV. The DNA of the CDR3 is TGTGCCACCAGCAGAGACAGGGTGGGGTCCTACGAGCAGTACGTC.

This clonotype was recorded a few times. The chain uses TRBV19 and TRBJ2-7, with no clear D. Trimming removed 4 bases at V and 3 bases at J, with 10 bases between. The V gene's germline CDR1 is LNHDA and CDR2 SQIVND (reference sequence). This CDR3 spans 13 amino acids. DNA of the CDR3: TGTGCCAGTAGTACCCAGAGAGACTACGAGCAGTACTTC. Translation: CASSTQRDYEQYF. The whole variable domain, filled in from reference TRBV19 and TRBJ2-7, reads DGGITQSPKYLFRKEGQNVTLSCEQNLNHDAMYWYRQDPGQGLRLIYYSQIVNDFQKGDIAEGYSVSREKKESFPLTVTSAQKNPTAFYLCASSTQRDYEQYFGPGTRLTVT.

In this sample, this clonotype turned up once. The chain joins TRBV7-3 to TRBJ2-1; D is tentatively TRBD1 or TRBD2 (6 bases each). The CDR3 loop spans 14 amino acids. CDR1 and CDR2 from the germline V gene are SGHTA and FQGTGA. Trimming took off 5 bases at V and 4 bases at J, with 12 bases between the two ends. CDR3 protein: CASSGRQGYNEQFF. As DNA, the CDR3 is TGTGCCAGCAGCGGGAGGCAGGGGTACAATGAGCAGTTCTTC.

This clonotype was counted ten times or more. The chain links TRBV7-2 to TRBJ2-7; perhaps TRBD2 as D (5 bases). The CDR3 is 14 residues long. CDR1 and CDR2 (germline): SGHTA, FQGNSA. The germline V and J ends were trimmed by 0 bases and 2 bases, with 8 bases remaining between them. In DNA form, the CDR3 reads TGTGCCAGCAGCTTAGCCGGGAACCCCTACGAGCAGTACGTC. Its translation: CASSLAGNPYEQYV.

The V call is TRBV5-5, the J call TRBJ1-4, with D tentatively TRBD1 (6 bases). The CDR3 spans 13 residues. V was shortened by 3 bases and J by 8 bases, with 11 bases between the two germline ends. The germline V gene encodes CDR1 SGHKS and CDR2 YYEKEE (reference sequence). Here the CDR3 DNA reads TGTGCCAGCAGCTGGACCAGGGGCGAAAAACTGTTTTTT. Amino acids: CASSWTRGEKLFF.